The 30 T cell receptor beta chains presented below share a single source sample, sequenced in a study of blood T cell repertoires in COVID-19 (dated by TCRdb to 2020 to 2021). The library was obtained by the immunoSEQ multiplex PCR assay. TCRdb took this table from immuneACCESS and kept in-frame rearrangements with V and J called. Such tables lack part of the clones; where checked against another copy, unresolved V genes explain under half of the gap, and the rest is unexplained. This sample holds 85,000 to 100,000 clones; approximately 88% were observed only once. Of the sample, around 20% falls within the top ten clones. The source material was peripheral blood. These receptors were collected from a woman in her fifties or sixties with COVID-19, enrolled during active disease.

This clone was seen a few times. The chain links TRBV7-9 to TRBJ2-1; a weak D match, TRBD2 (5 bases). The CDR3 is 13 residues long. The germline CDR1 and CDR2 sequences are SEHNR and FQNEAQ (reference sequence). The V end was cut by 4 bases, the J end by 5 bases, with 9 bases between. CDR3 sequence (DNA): TGTGCCAGCAGCTACGGGGTGGACAATGAGCAGTTCTTC. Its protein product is CASSYGVDNEQFF.

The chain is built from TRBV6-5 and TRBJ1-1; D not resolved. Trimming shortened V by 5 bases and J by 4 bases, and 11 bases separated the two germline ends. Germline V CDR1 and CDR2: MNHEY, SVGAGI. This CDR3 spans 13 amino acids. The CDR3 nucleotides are TGTGCCAGCAGTCTCACCGGTGGCACTGAAGCTTTCTTT. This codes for CASSLTGGTEAFF.

The chain's CDR3 is CASSTNPGQGLGELFF. The CDR3 nucleotides are TGCGCCAGCAGCACCAATCCGGGACAGGGGCTCGGGGAGCTGTTTTTT. The chain is built from TRBV5-1 and TRBJ2-2, with 10 bases matching TRBD1. The CDR3 is 16 residues long. Germline values: CDR1 SGHRS, CDR2 YFSETQ. V trimming: 4 bases; J trimming: 7 bases; junction bases outside the gene matches: 10. The whole variable domain, filled in from reference TRBV5-1 and TRBJ2-2, reads KAGVTQTPRYLIKTRGQQVTLSCSPISGHRSVSWYQQTPGQGLQFLFEYFSETQRNKGNFPGRFSGRQFSNSRSEMNVSTLELGDSALYLCASSTNPGQGLGELFFGEGSRLTVL.

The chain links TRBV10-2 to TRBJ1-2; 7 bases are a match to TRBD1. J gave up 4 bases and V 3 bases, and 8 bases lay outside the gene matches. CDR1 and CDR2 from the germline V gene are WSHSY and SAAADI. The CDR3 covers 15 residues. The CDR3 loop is CASSEGSGGTYGYTF. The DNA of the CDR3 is TGCGCCAGCAGTGAAGGGTCAGGGGGAACCTATGGCTACACCTTC.

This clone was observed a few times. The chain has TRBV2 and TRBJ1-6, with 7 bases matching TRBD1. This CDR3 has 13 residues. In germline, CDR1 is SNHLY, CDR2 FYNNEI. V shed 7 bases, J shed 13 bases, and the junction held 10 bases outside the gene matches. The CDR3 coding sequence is TGTGCCAGCACCGGCAGGCCACAGGGGCCCCTCCACTTT. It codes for CASTGRPQGPLHF.

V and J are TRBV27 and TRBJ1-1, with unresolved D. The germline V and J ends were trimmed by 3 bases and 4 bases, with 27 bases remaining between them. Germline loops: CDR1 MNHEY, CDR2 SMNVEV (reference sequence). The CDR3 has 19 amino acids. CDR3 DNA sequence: TGTGCCAGCAGTTTGTCCGGCAGGAGGTCATATCACCCGGGCACTGAAGCTTTCTTT. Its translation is CASSLSGRRSYHPGTEAFF.

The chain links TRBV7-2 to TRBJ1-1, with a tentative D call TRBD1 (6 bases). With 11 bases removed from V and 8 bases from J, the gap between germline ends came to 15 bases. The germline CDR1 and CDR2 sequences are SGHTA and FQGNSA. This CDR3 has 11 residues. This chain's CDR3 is CASRFGTEAFF. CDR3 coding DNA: TGTGCCTCCAGGTTCGGGACAGAAGCTTTCTTT.

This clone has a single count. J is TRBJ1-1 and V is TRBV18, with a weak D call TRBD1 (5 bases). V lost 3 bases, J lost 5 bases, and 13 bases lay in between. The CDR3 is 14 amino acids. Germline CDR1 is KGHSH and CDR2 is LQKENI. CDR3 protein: CASSPGGQGTEAFF. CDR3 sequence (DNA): TGTGCCAGCTCACCCGGAGGGCAGGGTACTGAAGCTTTCTTT.

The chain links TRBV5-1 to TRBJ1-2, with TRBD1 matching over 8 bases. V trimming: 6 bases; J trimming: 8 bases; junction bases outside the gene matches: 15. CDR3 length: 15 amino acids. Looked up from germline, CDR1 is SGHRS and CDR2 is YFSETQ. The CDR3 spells CASTTTGVAAEGYTF. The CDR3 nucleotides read TGCGCCAGCACCACGACAGGGGTAGCCGCAGAGGGCTACACCTTC.

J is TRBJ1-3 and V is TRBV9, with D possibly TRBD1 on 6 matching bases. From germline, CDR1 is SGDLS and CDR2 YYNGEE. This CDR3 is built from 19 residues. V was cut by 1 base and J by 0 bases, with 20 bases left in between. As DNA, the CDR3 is TGTGCCAGCAGCGTATCCGTATCCCCCGGACAGTTCTCTGGAAACACCATATATTTT. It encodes CASSVSVSPGQFSGNTIYF.

CDR3 residues: CASSLGQGLRYEQYF. In DNA form, the CDR3 reads TGCGCCAGCAGCTTGGGCCAGGGGCTCAGGTACGAGCAGTACTTC. V is TRBV5-1 and J is TRBJ2-7, with D perhaps matching TRBD1 (6 bases). The CDR3 consists of 15 residues. V lost 0 bases, J lost 4 bases, and 14 bases lay in between. Looked up from germline, CDR1 is SGHRS and CDR2 is YFSETQ.

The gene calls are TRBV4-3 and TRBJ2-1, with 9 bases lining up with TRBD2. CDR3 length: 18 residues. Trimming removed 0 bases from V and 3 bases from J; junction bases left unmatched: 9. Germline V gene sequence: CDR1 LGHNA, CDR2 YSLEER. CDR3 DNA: TGCGCCAGCAGCCAAGATGTTGTAGCGGGGGACCTCTACAATGAGCAGTTCTTC. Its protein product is CASSQDVVAGDLYNEQFF.

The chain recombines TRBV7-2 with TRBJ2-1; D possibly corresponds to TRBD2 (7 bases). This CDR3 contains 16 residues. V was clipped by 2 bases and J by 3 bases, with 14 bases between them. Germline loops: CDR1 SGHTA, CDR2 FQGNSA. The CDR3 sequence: CASSLSVGGLYNEQFF. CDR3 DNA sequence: TGTGCCAGCAGCTTATCTGTGGGGGGGCTCTACAATGAGCAGTTCTTC.

DNA of the CDR3: TGTGCCAGCAGTTACATTGGGGGGACTGAAGCTTTCTTT. This encodes CASSYIGGTEAFF. The V and J genes are TRBV6-5 and TRBJ1-1; D is possibly TRBD1 (5 bases). Germline CDR1 MNHEY, CDR2 SVGAGI. V lost 2 bases and J lost 5, with 9 bases in between. The CDR3 has 13 residues.

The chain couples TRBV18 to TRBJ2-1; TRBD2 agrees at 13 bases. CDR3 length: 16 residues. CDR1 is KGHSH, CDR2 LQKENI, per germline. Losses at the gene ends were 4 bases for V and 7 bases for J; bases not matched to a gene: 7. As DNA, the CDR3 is TGTGCCAGCTCACATCGACTAGCGGGGGGTAGGAATGAGCAGTTCTTC. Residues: CASSHRLAGGRNEQFF.

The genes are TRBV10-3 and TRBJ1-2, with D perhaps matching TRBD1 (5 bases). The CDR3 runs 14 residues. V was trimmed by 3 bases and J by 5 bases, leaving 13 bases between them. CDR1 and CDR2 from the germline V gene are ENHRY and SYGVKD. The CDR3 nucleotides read TGTGCCATCAGTGAATTATCAGGGAGGTATGGCTACACCTTC. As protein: CAISELSGRYGYTF.

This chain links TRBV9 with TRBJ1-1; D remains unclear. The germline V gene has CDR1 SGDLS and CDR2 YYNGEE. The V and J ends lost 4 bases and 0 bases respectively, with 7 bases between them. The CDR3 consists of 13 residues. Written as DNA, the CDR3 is TGTGCCAGCAGCTACACGATGAACACTGAAGCTTTCTTT. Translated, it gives CASSYTMNTEAFF. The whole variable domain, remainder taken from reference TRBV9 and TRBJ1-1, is DSGVTQTPKHLITATGQRVTLRCSPRSGDLSVYWYQQSLDQGLQFLIQYYNGEERAKGNILERFSAQQFPDLHSELNLSSLELGDSALYFCASSYTMNTEAFFGQGTRLTVV.

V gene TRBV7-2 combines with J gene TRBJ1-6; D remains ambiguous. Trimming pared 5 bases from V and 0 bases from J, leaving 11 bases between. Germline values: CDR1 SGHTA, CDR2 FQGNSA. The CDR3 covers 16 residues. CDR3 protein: CASSPGSSSYNSPLHF. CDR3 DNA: TGTGCCAGCAGCCCAGGATCGAGCTCCTATAATTCACCCCTCCACTTT.

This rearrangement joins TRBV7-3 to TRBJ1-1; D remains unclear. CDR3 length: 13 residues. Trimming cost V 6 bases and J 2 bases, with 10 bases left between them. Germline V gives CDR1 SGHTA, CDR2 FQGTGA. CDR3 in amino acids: CASRRQSNTEAFF. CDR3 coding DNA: TGTGCCAGCAGACGCCAGTCCAACACTGAAGCTTTCTTT. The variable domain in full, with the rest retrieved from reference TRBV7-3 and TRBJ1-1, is GAGVSQTPSNKVTEKGKYVELRCDPISGHTALYWYRQSLGQGPEFLIYFQGTGAADDSGLPNDRFFAVRPEGSVSTLKIQRTERGDSAVYLCASRRQSNTEAFFGQGTRLTVV.

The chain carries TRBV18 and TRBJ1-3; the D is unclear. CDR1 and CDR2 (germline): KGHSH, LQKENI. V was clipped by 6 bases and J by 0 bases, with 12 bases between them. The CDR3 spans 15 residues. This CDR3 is CASSRDRSSGNTIYF. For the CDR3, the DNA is TGTGCCAGCTCCCGGGATCGATCCTCTGGAAACACCATATATTTT.

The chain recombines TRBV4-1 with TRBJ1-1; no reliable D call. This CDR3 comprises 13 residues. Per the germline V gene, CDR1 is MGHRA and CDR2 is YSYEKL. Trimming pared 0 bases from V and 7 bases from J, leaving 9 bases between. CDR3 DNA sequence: TGCGCCAGCAGCCAAGATCGTGGCAGTGAAGCTTTCTTT. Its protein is CASSQDRGSEAFF.

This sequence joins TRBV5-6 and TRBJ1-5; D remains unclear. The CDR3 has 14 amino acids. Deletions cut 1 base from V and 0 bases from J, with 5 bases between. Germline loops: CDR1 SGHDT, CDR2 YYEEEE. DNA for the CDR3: TGTGCCAGCAGCTTGTTGGCTAGCAATCAGCCCCAGCATTTT. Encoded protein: CASSLLASNQPQHF.

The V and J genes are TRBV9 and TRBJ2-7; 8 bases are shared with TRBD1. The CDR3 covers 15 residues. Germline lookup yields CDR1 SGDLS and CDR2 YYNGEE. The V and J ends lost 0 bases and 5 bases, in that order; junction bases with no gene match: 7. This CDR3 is CASSVGPTGDHEQYF. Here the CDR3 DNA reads TGTGCCAGCAGCGTAGGACCGACAGGGGACCACGAGCAGTACTTC.

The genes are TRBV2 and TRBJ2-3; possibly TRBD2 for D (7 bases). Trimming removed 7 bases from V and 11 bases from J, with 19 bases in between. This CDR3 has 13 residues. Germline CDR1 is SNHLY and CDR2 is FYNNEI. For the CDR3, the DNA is TGTGCCAGCAAGGGGGGGGCGGAGTTTGGGCAGTATTTT. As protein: CASKGGAEFGQYF.

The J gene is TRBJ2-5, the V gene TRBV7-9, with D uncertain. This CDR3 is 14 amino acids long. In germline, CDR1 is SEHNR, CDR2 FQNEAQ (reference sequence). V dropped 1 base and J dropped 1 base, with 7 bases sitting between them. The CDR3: CASSLVQTQETQYF. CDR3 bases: TGTGCCAGCAGCTTAGTACAGACCCAAGAGACCCAGTACTTC.

The CDR3 reads CASSSPRLAGGSHEQFF. The CDR3, as DNA: TGTGCCAGCAGCTCGCCGAGACTAGCGGGGGGCTCCCATGAGCAGTTCTTC. The gene calls are TRBV11-3 and TRBJ2-1, with 13 bases identical to TRBD2. V was pared by 4 bases and J by 8 bases, with 11 bases of the junction left unmatched. From germline, CDR1 is SGHNT and CDR2 YENEEA. The CDR3 loop spans 17 amino acids.

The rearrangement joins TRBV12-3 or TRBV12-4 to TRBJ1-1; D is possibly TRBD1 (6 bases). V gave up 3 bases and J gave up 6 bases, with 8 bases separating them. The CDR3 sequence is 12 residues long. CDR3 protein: CASSFGGAEAFF. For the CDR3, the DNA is TGTGCCAGCAGTTTTGGGGGCGCTGAAGCTTTCTTT.

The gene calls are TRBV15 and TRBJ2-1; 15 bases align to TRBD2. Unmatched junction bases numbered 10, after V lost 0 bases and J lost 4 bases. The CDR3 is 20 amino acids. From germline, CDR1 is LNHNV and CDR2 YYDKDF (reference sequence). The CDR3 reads CATSRDQGLAGGVGYNEQFF. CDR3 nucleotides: TGTGCCACCAGCAGAGATCAGGGACTAGCGGGGGGCGTGGGTTACAATGAGCAGTTCTTC.

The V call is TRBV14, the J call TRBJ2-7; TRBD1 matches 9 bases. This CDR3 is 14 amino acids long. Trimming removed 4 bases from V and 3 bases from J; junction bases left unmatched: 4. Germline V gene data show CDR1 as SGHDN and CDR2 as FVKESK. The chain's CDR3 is CASSLLGQGYEQYF. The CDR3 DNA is TGTGCCAGCAGCCTTCTGGGACAGGGCTACGAGCAGTACTTC.

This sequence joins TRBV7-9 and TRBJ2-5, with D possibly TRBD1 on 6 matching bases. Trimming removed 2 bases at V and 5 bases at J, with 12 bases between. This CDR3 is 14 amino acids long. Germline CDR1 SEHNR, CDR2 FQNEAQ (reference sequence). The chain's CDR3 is CASSLRGLRETQYF. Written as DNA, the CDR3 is TGTGCCAGCAGCTTAAGGGGGTTAAGGGAGACCCAGTACTTC.